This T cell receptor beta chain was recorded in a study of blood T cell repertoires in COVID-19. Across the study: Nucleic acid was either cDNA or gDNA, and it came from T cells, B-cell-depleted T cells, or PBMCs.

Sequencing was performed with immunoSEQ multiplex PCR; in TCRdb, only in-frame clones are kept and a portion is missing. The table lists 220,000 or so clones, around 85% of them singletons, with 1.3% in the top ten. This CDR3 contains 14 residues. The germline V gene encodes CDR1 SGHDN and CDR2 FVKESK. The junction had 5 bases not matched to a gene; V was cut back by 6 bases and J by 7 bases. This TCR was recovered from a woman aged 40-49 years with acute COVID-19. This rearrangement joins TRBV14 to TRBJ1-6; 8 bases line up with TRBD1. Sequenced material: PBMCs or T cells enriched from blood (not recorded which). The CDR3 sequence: CASSLTGENSPLHF. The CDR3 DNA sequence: TGTGCCAGCAGTCTGACAGGGGAGAATTCACCCCTCCACTTT.